These 3 T cell receptor beta chains were sequenced from one sample in a study of blood T cell repertoires in COVID-19. Assay: immunoSEQ multiplex PCR; the TCRdb copy retains only in-frame clones and omits some. This sample has fewer than 250,000 clones, with roughly 87% found just once. Sequences were obtained from PBMCs or T cells enriched from blood (not recorded which). The receptors shown here come from a woman in her 30s with acute COVID-19.

The chain couples TRBV6-1 to TRBJ1-2; TRBD1 agrees at 8 bases. V was pared by 3 bases and J by 5 bases, with 2 bases of the junction left unmatched. Germline CDR1 MNHNS, CDR2 SASEGT. The CDR3 is 13 amino acids. The CDR3 DNA reads as TGTGCCAGCAGTGAGGGACAGGCGTATGGCTACACCTTC. Residues: CASSEGQAYGYTF.

Only a few counts were recorded for this clone. This chain links TRBV5-5 with TRBJ1-6; a possible D gene is TRBD1 (6 bases). V dropped 0 bases and J dropped 5 bases, with 12 bases sitting between them. The CDR3 consists of 16 residues. Per the germline V gene, CDR1 is SGHKS and CDR2 is YYEKEE (reference sequence). The CDR3 bases are TGTGCCAGCAGCTTGGATTTGCGGACAGATAATTCACCCCTCCACTTT. This codes for CASSLDLRTDNSPLHF.

This chain connects TRBV19 to TRBJ1-1, with TRBD1 as a possible D gene (5 bases). This CDR3 comprises 13 residues. Germline V lookup: CDR1 LNHDA, CDR2 SQIVND (reference sequence). The germline V and J ends were trimmed by 7 bases and 0 bases, with 9 bases remaining between them. The CDR3, as DNA: TGTGCCAGTAAAGAACAGGTGAACACTGAAGCTTTCTTT. This codes for CASKEQVNTEAFF. Complete variable domain (other parts from reference TRBV19 and TRBJ1-1): DGGITQSPKYLFRKEGQNVTLSCEQNLNHDAMYWYRQDPGQGLRLIYYSQIVNDFQKGDIAEGYSVSREKKESFPLTVTSAQKNPTAFYLCASKEQVNTEAFFGQGTRLTVV.